The clone carrying this T cell receptor (beta chain) was detected only once. What it recognizes is unknown. This sample was taken from a study of shared clonotypes between healthy human individuals. Overall study context: For every donor, three CD4 naive, three CD4 memory, two CD8 naive and one CD8 memory plates were used. Study-wide findings and caveats: Sharing of clonotypes among donors was expected to vary with sequencing depth.

Repertoires were generated with immunoSEQ multiplex PCR, while TCRdb's copy carries only in-frame clones and drops some. The sample holds over 1.4 million clones, roughly 96% seen once. The germline gives CDR1 WSHSY, CDR2 SAAADI. This CDR3 spans 15 amino acids. After removal of 6 bases from V and 8 bases from J, the junction contained 14 bases not matched to a gene. The clonotype was recovered from a man aged 25-40 years in good health. Sample: naive CD4+ T cells sorted from blood. Subset indicated: CD45RA+ positively selected. J is TRBJ2-3 and V is TRBV10-2, with 7 bases fitting TRBD2. DNA for the CDR3: TGCGCCAGCAGATTGACATTAGCCGGGGAGGGTACGCAGTATTTT. Translation: CASRLTLAGEGTQYF.